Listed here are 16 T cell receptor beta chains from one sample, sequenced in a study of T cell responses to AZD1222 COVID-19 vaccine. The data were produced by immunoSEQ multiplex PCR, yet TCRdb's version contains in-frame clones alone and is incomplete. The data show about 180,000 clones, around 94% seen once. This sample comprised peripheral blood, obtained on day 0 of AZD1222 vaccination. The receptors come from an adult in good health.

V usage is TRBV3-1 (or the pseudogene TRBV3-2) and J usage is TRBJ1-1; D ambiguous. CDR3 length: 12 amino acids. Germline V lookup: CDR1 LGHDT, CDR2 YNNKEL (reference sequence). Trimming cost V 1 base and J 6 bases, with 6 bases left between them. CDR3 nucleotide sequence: TGTGCCAGCAGCCAAGGATCGTCTGAAGCTTTCTTT. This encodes CASSQGSSEAFF.

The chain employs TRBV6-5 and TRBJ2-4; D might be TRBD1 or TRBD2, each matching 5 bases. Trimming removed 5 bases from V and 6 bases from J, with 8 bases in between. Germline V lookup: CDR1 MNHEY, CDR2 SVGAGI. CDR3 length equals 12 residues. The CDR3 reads CASSRGSNIQYF. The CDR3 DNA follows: TGTGCCAGCAGTCGGGGCTCAAACATTCAGTACTTC.

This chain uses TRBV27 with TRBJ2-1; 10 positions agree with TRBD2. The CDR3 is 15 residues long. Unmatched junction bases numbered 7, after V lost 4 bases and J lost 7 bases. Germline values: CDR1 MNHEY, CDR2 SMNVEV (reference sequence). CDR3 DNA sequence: TGTGCCAGCAGTTATCTAGCGGGAGTCACGAATGAGCAGTTCTTC. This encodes CASSYLAGVTNEQFF.

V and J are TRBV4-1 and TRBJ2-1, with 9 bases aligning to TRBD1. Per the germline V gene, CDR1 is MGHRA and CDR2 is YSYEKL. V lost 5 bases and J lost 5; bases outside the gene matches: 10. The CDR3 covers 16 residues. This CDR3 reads CASSFEQGARNNEQFF. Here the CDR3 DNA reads TGCGCCAGCAGCTTTGAACAGGGGGCGCGTAACAATGAGCAGTTCTTC.

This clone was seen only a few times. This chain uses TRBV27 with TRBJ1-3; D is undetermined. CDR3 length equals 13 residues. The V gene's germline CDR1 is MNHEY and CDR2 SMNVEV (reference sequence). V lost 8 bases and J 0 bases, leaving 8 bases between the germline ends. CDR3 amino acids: CASGHPSGNTIYF. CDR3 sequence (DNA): TGTGCCAGCGGGCACCCCTCTGGAAACACCATATATTTT.

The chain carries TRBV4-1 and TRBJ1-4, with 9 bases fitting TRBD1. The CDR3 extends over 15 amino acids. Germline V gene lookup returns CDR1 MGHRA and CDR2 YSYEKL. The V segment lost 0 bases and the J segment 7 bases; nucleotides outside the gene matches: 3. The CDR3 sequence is CASSQDGTGSEKLFF. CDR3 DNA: TGCGCCAGCAGCCAAGATGGGACAGGGAGTGAAAAACTGTTTTTT.

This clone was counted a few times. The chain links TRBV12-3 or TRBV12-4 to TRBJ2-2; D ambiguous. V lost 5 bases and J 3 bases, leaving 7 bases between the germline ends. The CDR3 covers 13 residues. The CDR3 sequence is CASSPPYTGELFF. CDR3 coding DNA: TGTGCCAGCAGTCCGCCGTACACCGGGGAGCTGTTTTTT.

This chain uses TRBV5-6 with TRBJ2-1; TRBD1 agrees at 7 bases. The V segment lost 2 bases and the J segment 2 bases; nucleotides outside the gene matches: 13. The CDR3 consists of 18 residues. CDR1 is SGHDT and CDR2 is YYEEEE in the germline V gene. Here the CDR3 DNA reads TGTGCCAGCAGCTTAAAGTCTAGGGGGCTAGCAGCCTACAATGAGCAGTTCTTC. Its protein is CASSLKSRGLAAYNEQFF. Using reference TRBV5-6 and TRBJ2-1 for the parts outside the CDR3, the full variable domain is DAGVTQSPTHLIKTRGQQVTLRCSPKSGHDTVSWYQQALGQGPQFIFQYYEEEERQRGNFPDRFSGHQFPNYSSELNVNALLLGDSALYLCASSLKSRGLAAYNEQFFGPGTRLTVL.

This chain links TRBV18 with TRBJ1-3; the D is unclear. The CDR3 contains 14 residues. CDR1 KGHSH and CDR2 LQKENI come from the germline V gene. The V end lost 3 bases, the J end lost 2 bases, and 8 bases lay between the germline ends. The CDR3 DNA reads TGTGCCAGCTCACCTGGCCAGGCTGGAAACACCATATATTTT. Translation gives CASSPGQAGNTIYF.

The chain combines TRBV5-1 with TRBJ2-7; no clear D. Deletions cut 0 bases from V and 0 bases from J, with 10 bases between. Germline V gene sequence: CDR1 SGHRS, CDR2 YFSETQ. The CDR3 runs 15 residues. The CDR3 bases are TGCGCCAGCAGCTTGGGGCAGACCGGCTCCTACGAGCAGTACTTC. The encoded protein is CASSLGQTGSYEQYF.

In DNA, the CDR3 is TGTGCCAGCAGCCCGATACCCCCGGGGTTAGGCAATCAGCCCCAGCATTTT. Its protein product is CASSPIPPGLGNQPQHF. The V and J genes are TRBV4-2 and TRBJ1-5; D is uncertain. In germline, CDR1 is LGHNA, CDR2 YNFKEQ. V shed 4 bases and J shed 2 bases, with 18 bases lying between them. The CDR3 runs to 17 residues.

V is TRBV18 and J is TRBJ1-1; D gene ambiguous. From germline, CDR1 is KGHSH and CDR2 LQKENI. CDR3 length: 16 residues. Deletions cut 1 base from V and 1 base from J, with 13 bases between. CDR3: CASSPRDSIQNTEAFF. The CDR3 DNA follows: TGTGCCAGCTCACCACGCGATTCAATACAGAACACTGAAGCTTTCTTT.

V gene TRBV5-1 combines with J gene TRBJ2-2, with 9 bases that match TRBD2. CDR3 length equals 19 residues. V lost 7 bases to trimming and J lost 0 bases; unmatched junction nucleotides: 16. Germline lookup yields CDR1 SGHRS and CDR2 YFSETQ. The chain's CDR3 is CASSRPVPASGANTGELFF. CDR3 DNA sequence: TGCGCCAGCTCGAGACCCGTCCCAGCTAGCGGGGCGAACACCGGGGAGCTGTTTTTT.

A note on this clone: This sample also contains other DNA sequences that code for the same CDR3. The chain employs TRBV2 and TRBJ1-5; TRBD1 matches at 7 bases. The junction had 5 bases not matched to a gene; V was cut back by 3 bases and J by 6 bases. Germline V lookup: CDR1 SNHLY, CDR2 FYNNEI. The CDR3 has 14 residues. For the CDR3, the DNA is TGTGCCAGCAGTGAGAGACAGGGAGGTCAGCCCCAGCATTTT. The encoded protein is CASSERQGGQPQHF.

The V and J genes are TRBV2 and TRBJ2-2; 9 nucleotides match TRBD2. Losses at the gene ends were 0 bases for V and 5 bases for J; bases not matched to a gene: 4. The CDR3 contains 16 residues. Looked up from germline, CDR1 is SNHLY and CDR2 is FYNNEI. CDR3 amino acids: CASSEASGSWTGELFF. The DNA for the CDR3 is TGTGCCAGCAGTGAAGCTAGCGGGAGTTGGACCGGGGAGCTGTTTTTT.

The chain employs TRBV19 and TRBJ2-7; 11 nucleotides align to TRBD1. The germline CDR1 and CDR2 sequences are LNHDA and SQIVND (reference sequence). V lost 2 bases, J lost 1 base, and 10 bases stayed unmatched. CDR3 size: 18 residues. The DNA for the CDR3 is TGTGCCAGTAGTATACGACCGGGACAGGGGGTCGGGTCCTACGAGCAGTACTTC. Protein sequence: CASSIRPGQGVGSYEQYF.